This T cell receptor beta chain emerged from a study of regulatory T cells in long-lasting Graves disease. Whole-study results and caveats: Whereas new patients shared 950 to 1,000 public clonotypes, persistent patients shared more, at 2,500 to 3,500.

About this clonotype: The antigen is undetermined. Since the CDR3 does not end with the conserved phenylalanine or tryptophan, this likely comes from a read error.

The time point here: newly diagnosed GD, antithyroid drugs for less than 3 months. PBMC-extracted RNA yielded the TCR library. Patients hailed from an endocrinology department in Xi'an, China. CDR1 is LNHNV and CDR2 is YYDKDF in the germline V gene (reference sequence). CDR3 size: 17 residues. V trimming: 5 bases; J trimming: 8 bases; junction bases outside the gene matches: 10. The TCR beta library used iRepertoire HTBI primers with Arm-PCR amplification of CDR3. Each CDR3 protein is one row after TCRdb ran MiXCR on the multiplex PCR reads. The sample has about 540,000 distinct CDR3 sequences; roughly 12% are singletons. The sample also formed part of further work on T cells in Graves' hyperthyroidism and ophthalmopathy. That work adds: TCR CDR3 regions were first amplified by RT-PCR with HTBI primers. Ophthalmopathy was predicted by the model a median of about 6.5 months ahead of onset.

The chain recombines TRBV15 with TRBJ1-6; 12 nucleotides agree with TRBD1. The receptor was isolated from a man between 25 and 39 years old with Graves disease. The starting material was peripheral blood mononuclear cells (PBMCs), obtained at new diagnosis, from a patient treated with antithyroid drugs. Here the CDR3 DNA reads TGTGCCACCAGCTCAATCCGGGACAGGGGGCAGGATTCACCCCTCCACCTT. It codes for CATSSIRDRGQDSPLHL.